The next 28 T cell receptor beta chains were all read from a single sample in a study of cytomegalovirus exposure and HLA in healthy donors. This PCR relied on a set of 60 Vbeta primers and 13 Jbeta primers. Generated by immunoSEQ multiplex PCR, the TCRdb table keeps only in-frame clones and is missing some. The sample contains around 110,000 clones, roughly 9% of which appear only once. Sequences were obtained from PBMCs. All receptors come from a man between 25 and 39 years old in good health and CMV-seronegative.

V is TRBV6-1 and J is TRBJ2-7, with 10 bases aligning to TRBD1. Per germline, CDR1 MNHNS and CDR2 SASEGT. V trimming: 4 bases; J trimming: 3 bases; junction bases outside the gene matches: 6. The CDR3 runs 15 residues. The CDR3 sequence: CASSGPGTGVYEQYF. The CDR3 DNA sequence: TGTGCCAGCAGTGGCCCCGGGACAGGGGTCTACGAGCAGTACTTC.

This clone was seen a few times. CDR3 nucleotide sequence: TGTGCCAGCAGCGTTCAGGGGGGCTCCTACAATGAGCAGTTCTTC. This codes for CASSVQGGSYNEQFF. This chain connects TRBV9 to TRBJ2-1; the D gene is possibly TRBD1 (7 bases). The CDR3 is 15 amino acids. Trimming pared 2 bases from V and 0 bases from J, leaving 9 bases between. CDR1 is SGDLS, CDR2 YYNGEE, per germline.

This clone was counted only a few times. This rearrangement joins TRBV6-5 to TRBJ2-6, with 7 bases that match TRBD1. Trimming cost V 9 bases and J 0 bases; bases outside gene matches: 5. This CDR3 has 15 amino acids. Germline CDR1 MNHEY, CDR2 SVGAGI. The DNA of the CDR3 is TGTGCCAGTACAGGGGACATCTCTGGGGCCAACGTCCTGACTTTC. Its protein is CASTGDISGANVLTF.

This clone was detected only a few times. The CDR3 DNA is TGCGCCAGCAGCCAAACGTGGGGACTAGCGGGAGGCCCATCCTACAATGAGCAGTTCTTC. It is translated as CASSQTWGLAGGPSYNEQFF. The J gene is TRBJ2-1, the V gene TRBV4-1; TRBD2 agrees at 15 bases. Germline V gene sequence: CDR1 MGHRA, CDR2 YSYEKL. After removal of 2 bases from V and 1 base from J, the junction contained 9 bases not matched to a gene. The length of the CDR3 is 20 residues.

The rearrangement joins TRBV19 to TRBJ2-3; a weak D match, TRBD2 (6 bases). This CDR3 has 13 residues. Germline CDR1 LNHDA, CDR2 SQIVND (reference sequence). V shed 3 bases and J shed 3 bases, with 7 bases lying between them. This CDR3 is CASSIRGTDTQYF. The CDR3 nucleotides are TGTGCCAGTAGTATCCGGGGGACAGATACGCAGTATTTT.

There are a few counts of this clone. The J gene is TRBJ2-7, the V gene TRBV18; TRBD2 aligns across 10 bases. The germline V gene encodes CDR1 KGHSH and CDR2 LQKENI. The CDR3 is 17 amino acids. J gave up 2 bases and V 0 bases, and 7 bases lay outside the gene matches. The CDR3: CASSPPGLAGVPYEQYF. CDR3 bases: TGTGCCAGCTCACCACCGGGTCTAGCGGGAGTTCCCTACGAGCAGTACTTC.

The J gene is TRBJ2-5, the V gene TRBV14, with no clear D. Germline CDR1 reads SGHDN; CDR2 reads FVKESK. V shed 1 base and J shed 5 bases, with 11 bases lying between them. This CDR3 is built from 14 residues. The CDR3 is CASSQVSMAETQYF. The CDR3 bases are TGTGCCAGCAGCCAAGTTAGCATGGCGGAGACCCAGTACTTC. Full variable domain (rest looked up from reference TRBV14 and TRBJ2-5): EAGVTQFPSHSVIEKGQTVTLRCDPISGHDNLYWYRRVMGKEIKFLLHFVKESKQDESGMPNNRFLAERTGGTYSTLKVQPAELEDSGVYFCASSQVSMAETQYFGPGTRLLVL.

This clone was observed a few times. The CDR3 coding sequence is TGCGCCAGCAGTTTTCGGACTAGCTTGGGAGATACGCAGTATTTT. Protein: CASSFRTSLGDTQYF. The chain recombines TRBV10-2 with TRBJ2-3; TRBD2 aligns across 8 bases. V gave up 5 bases and J gave up 5 bases; unmatched junction bases: 9. CDR1 WSHSY and CDR2 SAAADI come from the germline V gene. This CDR3 has 15 amino acids.

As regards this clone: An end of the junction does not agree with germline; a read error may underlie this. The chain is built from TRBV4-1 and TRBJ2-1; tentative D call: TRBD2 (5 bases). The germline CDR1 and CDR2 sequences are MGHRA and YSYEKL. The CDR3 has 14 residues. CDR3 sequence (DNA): TGCGCCCGCAGCAGTCCACGGGAAAGGAATGAGCAGTTCTTC. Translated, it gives CARSSPRERNEQFF.

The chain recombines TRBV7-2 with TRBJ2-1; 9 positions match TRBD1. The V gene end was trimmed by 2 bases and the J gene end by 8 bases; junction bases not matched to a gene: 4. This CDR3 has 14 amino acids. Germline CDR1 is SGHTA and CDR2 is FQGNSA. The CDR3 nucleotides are TGTGCCAGCAGCTTAAGGGACAGGGTTTATGAGCAGTTCTTC. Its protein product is CASSLRDRVYEQFF.

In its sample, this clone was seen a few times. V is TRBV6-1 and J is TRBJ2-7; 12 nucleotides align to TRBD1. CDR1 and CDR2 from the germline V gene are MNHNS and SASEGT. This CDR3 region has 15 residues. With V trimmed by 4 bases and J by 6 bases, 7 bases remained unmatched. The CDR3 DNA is TGTGCCAGCAGTGGGGGACAGGGGGCGAGAGGCGAGCAGTACTTC. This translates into CASSGGQGARGEQYF.

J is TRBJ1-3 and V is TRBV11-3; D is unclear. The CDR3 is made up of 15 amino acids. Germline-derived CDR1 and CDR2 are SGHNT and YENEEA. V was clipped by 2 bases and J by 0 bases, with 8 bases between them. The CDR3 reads CASSLNQNSGNTIYF. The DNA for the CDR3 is TGTGCCAGCAGCTTAAATCAAAACTCTGGAAACACCATATATTTT.

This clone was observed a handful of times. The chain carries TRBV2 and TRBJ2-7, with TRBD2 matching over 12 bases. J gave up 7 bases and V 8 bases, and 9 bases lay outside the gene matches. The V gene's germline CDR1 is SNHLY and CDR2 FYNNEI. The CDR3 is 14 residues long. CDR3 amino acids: CASVRLAGAGEQYF. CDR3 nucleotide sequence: TGTGCCAGCGTACGACTAGCGGGAGCGGGAGAGCAGTACTTC.

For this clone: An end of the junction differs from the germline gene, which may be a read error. The CDR3 DNA reads TGTGCTAGCAGTCCTGAAGCTCTCTTT. Translation gives CASSPEALF. The chain joins TRBV7-7 to TRBJ1-1; D is uncertain. Germline CDR1 reads SSHAT; CDR2 reads FNYEAQ (reference sequence). The CDR3 length is 9 residues.

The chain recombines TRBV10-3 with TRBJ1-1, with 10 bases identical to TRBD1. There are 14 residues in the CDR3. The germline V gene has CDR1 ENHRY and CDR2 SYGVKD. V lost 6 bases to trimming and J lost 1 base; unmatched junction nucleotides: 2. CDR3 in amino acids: CAIRRTGGNTEAFF. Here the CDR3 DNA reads TGTGCCATCAGAAGGACAGGGGGGAACACTGAAGCTTTCTTT.

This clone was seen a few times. The CDR3 loop reads CASSPGQSTYEQYF. For the CDR3, the DNA is TGCGCCAGCAGCCCGGGACAGTCCACCTACGAGCAGTACTTC. The chain has TRBV5-1 and TRBJ2-7; 7 bases are a match to TRBD1. This CDR3 contains 14 residues. Looked up from germline, CDR1 is SGHRS and CDR2 is YFSETQ. V was clipped by 4 bases and J by 2 bases; unmatched bases: 6.

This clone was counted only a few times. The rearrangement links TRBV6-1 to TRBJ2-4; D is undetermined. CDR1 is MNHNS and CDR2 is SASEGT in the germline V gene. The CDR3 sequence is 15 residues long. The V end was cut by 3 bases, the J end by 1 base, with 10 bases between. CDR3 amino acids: CASSDPYSAKNIQYF. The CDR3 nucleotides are TGTGCCAGCAGTGACCCTTACTCGGCCAAAAACATTCAGTACTTC.

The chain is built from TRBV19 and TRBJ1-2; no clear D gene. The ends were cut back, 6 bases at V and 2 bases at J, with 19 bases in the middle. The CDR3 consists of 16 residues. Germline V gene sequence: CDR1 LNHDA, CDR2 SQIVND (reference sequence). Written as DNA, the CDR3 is TGTGCCAGTAGCAGCGGGGTCTCCCGCCGGAACTATGGCTACACCTTC. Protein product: CASSSGVSRRNYGYTF.

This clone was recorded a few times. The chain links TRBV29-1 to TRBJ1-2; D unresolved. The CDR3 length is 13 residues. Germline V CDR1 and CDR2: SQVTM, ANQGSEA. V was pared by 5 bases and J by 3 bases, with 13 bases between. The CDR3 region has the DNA TGCAGCGTTCGTAACGGCGGAGACTATGGCTACACCTTC. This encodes CSVRNGGDYGYTF.

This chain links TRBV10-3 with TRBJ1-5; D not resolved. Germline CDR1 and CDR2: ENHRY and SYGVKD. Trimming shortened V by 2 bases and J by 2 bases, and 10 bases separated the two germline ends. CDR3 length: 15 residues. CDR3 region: CAISEGLSGNQPQHF. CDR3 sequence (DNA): TGTGCCATCAGTGAGGGGCTGTCCGGCAATCAGCCCCAGCATTTT.

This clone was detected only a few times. CDR3 DNA sequence: TGTGCCAGCAGATACCCAGGGGAAAATGAAAAACTGTTTTTT. This sequence encodes CASRYPGENEKLFF. The gene calls are TRBV28 and TRBJ1-4; D is possibly TRBD1 (6 bases). The CDR3 extends over 14 amino acids. V shed 6 bases and J shed 5 bases, with 13 bases lying between them. The V gene's germline CDR1 is MDHEN and CDR2 SYDVKM.

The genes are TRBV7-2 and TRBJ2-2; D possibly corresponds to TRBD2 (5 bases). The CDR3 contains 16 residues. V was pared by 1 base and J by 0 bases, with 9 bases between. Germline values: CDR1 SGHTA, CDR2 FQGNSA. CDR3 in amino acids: CASSLEDWTNTGELFF. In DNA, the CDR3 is TGTGCCAGCAGCTTAGAGGACTGGACGAACACCGGGGAGCTGTTTTTT.

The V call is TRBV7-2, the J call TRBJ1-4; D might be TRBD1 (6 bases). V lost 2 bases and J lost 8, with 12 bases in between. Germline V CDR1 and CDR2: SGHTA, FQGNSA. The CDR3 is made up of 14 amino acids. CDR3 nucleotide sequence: TGTGCCAGCAGCTTAAGGCCCAGGGGAGAAAAACTGTTTTTT. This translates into CASSLRPRGEKLFF.

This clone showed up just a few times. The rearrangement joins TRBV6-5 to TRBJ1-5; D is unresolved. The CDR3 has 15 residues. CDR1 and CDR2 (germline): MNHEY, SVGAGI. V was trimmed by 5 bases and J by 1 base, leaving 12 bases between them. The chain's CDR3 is CASSPSWESNQPQHF. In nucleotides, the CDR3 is TGTGCCAGCAGTCCTTCTTGGGAGAGCAATCAGCCCCAGCATTTT.

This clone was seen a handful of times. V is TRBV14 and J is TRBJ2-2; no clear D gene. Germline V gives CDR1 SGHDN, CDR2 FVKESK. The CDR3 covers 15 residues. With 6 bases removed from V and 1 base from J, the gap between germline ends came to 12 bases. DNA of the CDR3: TGTGCCAGCAGGCCCTCCGCGCGGAACACCGGGGAGCTGTTTTTT. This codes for CASRPSARNTGELFF. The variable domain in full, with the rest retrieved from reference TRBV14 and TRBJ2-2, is EAGVTQFPSHSVIEKGQTVTLRCDPISGHDNLYWYRRVMGKEIKFLLHFVKESKQDESGMPNNRFLAERTGGTYSTLKVQPAELEDSGVYFCASRPSARNTGELFFGEGSRLTVL.

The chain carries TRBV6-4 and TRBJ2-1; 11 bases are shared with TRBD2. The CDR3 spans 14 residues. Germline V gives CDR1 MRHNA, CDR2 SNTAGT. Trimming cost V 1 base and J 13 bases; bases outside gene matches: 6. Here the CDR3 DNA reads TGTGCCAGCAGTGACTTTAGCGGGGGGGCCCGTCAGTTCTTC. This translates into CASSDFSGGARQFF.

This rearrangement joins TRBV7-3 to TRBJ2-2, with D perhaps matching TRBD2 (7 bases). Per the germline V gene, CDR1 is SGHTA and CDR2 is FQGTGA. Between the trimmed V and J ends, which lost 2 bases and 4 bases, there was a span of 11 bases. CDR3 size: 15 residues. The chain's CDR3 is CASSLGGASTGELFF. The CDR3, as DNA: TGTGCCAGCAGCTTAGGGGGGGCGAGCACCGGGGAGCTGTTTTTT.

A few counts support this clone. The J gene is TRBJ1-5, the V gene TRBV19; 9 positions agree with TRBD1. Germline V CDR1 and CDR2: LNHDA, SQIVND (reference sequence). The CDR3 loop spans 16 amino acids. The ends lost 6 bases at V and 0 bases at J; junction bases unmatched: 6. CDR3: CASRGQGYYSNQPQHF. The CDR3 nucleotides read TGTGCCAGTAGGGGACAGGGATACTATAGCAATCAGCCCCAGCATTTT.